Sequencing of this TCR beta chain was carried out in a study of T cells after yellow fever vaccination. Study-wide results and caveats: Overlap between CD4 and CD8 compartments was detected for a small share of clonotypes. Reappearance after the booster was seen for most primary-vaccination clones, at 95% to 98% CD4 and roughly 90% CD8.

With regard to this clonotype: What it binds is not known.

Between the trimmed V and J ends, which lost 8 bases and 1 base, there was a span of 14 bases. Germline values: CDR1 WSHSY, CDR2 SAAADI. The CDR3 consists of 14 residues. TCRdb itself ran the 5' RACE reads through MiXCR, one entry per CDR3 protein. The sample has about 400,000 distinct CDR3 sequences, roughly 6.1% seen once; the top ten hold around 16%. The starting material was PBMCs, obtained 5 days after the yellow fever booster vaccination. The receptor comes from a man aged 30 to 39 who received the YFV17D yellow fever vaccine. The chain has TRBV10-2 and TRBJ1-1; D is undetermined. In nucleotides, the CDR3 is TGCGCCAGCCGTCCCGGCGGAGGGAACACTGAAGCTTTCTTT. Its translation: CASRPGGGNTEAFF.